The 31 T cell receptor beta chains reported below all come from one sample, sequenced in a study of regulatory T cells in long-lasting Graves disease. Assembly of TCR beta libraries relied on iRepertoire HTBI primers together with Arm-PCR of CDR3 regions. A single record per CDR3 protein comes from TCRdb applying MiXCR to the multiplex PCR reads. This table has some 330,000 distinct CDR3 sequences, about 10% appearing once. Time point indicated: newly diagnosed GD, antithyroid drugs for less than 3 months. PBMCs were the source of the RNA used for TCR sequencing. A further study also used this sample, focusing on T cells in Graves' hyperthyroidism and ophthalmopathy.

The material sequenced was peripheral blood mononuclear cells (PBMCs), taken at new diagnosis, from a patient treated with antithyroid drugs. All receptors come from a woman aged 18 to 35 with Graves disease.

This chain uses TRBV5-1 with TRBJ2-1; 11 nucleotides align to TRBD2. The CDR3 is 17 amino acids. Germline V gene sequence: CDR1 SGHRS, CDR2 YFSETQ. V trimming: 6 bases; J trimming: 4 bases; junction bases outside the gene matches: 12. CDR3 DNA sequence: TGCGCCAGCACTGGGACTAGCGGAAGTGGGGTATACAATGAGCAGTTCTTC. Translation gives CASTGTSGSGVYNEQFF.

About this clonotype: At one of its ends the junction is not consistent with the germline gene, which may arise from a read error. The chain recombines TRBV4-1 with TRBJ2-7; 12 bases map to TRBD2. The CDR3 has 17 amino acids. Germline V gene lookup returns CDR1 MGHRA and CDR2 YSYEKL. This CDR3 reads CTSSLTLRTSGTYEQYF. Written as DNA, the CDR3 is TGCACCAGCAGCCTTACCCTCAGGACTAGCGGGACTTACGAGCAGTACTTC.

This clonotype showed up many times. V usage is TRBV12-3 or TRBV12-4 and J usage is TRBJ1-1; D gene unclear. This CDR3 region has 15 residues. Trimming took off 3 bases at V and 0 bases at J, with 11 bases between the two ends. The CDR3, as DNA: TGTGCCAGCAGTTTTTCAGGACCCCTGAACACTGAAGCTTTCTTT. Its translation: CASSFSGPLNTEAFF.

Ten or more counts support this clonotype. CDR3 nucleotide sequence: TGCAGTGCTGGGCATGGGGGTTCTGAAGCTTTCTTT. This codes for CSAGHGGSEAFF. The genes are TRBV20-1 and TRBJ1-1; the D gene is possibly TRBD1 (5 bases). Trimming took 5 bases from V and 6 from J, leaving 13 bases between them. CDR3 length: 12 amino acids. Germline values: CDR1 DFQATT, CDR2 SNEGSKA (reference sequence).

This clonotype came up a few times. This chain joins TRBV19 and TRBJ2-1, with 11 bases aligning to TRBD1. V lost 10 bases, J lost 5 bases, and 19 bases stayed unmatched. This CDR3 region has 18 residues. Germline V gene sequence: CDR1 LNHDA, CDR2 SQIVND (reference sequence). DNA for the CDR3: TGTGCCACCAGGGACAGGGGGTGGGCGGGAGGAAAAAACAATGAGCAGTTCTTC. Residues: CATRDRGWAGGKNNEQFF.

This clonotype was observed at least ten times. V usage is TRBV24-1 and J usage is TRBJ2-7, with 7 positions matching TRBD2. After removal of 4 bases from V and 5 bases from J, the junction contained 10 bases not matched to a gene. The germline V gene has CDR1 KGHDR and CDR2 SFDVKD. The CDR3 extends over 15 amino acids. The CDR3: CATSDPKRDIDEQYF. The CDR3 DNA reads TGTGCCACCAGTGACCCGAAGCGGGATATCGACGAGCAGTACTTC.

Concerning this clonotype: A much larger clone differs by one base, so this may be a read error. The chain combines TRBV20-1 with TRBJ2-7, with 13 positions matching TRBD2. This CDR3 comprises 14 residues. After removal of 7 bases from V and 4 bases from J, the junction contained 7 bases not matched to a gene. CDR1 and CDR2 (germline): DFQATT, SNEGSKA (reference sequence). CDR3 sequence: CSVGLAGVGYEQYF. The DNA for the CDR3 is TGCAGTGTTGGACTAGCGGGAGTAGGGTACGAGCAGTACTTC.

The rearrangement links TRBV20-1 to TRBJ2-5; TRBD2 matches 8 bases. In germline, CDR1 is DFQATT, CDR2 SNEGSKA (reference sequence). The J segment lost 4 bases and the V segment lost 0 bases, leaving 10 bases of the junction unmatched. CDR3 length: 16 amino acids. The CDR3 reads CSARDGRAGDGETQYF. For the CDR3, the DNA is TGCAGTGCTAGAGATGGTAGAGCGGGAGACGGAGAGACCCAGTACTTC.

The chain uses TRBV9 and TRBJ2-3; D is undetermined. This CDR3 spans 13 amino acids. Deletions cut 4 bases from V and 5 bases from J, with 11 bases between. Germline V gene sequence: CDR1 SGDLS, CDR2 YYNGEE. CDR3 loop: CASSKGMGDTQYF. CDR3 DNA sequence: TGTGCCAGCAGCAAAGGGATGGGAGATACGCAGTATTTT.

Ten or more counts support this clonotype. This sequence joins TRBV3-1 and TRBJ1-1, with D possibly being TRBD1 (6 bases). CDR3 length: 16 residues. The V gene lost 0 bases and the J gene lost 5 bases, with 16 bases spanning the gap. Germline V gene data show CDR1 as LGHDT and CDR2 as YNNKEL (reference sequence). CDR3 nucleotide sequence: TGTGCCAGCAGCCAAGAGGAACTTAGGGGGGGGACTGAAGCTTTCTTT. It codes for CASSQEELRGGTEAFF.

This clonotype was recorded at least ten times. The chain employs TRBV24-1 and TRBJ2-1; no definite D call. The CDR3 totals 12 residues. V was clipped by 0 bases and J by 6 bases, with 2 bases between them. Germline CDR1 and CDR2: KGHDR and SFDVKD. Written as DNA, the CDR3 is TGTGCCACCAGTGATTTGGGCAATGAGCAGTTCTTC. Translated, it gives CATSDLGNEQFF.

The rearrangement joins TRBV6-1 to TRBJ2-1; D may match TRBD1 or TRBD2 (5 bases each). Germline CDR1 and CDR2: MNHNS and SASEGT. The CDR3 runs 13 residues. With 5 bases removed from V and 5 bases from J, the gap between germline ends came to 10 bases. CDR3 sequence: CASSRDGNNEQFF. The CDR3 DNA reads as TGTGCCAGCAGTCGGGACGGGAACAATGAGCAGTTCTTC.

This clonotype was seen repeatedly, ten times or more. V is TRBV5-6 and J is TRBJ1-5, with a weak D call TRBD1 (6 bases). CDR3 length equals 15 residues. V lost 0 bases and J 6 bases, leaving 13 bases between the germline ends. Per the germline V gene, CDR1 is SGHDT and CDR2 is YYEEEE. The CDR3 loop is CASSLARTGFQPQHF. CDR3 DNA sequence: TGTGCCAGCAGCTTGGCGAGAACAGGGTTTCAGCCCCAGCATTTT.

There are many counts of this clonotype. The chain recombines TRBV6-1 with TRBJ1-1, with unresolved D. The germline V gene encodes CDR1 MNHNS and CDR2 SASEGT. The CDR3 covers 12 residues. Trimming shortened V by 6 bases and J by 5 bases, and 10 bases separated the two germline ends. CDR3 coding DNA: TGTGCCAGCAGGCCCCGAGCGACTGAAGCTTTCTTT. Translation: CASRPRATEAFF.

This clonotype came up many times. CDR3 DNA sequence: TGTGCCAGCAGCTCTAAGGGAAAGGGGAACACCGGGGAGCTGTTTTTT. This translates into CASSSKGKGNTGELFF. The chain carries TRBV5-4 and TRBJ2-2; D remains unclear. V was pared by 3 bases and J by 1 base, with 13 bases between. The CDR3 covers 16 residues. Looked up from germline, CDR1 is SGHNT and CDR2 is YYREEE (reference sequence).

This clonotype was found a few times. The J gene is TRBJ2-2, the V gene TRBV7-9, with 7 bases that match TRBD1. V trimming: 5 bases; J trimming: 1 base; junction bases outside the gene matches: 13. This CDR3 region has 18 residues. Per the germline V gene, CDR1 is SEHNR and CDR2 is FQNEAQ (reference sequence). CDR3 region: CASSPKEFTGVNTGELFF. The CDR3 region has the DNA TGTGCCAGCAGCCCGAAGGAATTCACAGGGGTGAACACCGGGGAGCTGTTTTTT.

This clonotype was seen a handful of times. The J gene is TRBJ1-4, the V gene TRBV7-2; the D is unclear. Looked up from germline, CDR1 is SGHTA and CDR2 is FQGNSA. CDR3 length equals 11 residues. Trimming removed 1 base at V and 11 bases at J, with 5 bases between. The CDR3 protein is CASSLGQKLFF. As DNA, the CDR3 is TGTGCCAGCAGCTTAGGGCAGAAACTGTTTTTT.

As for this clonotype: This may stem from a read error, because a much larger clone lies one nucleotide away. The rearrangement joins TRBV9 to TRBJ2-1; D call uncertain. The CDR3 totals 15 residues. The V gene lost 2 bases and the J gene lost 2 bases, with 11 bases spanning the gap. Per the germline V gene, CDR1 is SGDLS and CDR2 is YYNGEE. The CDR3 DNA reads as TGTGCCAGCAGCGTTTTCCTGAGCACCTACAATGAGCAGTTCTTC. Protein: CASSVFLSTYNEQFF.

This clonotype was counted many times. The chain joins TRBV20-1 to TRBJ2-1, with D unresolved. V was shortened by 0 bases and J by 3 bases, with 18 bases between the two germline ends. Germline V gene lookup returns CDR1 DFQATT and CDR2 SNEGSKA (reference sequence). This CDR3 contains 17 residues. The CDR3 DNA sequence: TGCAGTGCTAGAGAGCTCGTTTTCGGCCTTAACTACAATGAGCAGTTCTTC. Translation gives CSARELVFGLNYNEQFF.

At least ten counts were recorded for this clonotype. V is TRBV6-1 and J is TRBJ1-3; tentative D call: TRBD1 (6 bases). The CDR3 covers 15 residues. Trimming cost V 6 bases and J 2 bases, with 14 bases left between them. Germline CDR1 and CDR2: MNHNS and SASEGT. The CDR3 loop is CASRAPGGAGNTIYF. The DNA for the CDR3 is TGTGCCAGCAGGGCCCCTGGGGGCGCTGGAAACACCATATATTTT.

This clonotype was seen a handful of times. CDR3 protein: CASSQLSGVWADTQYF. CDR3 nucleotides: TGTGCCAGCAGCCAACTTAGCGGGGTATGGGCAGATACGCAGTATTTT. The genes are TRBV3-1 and TRBJ2-3; 8 bases are shared with TRBD2. V gave up 2 bases and J gave up 4 bases; unmatched junction bases: 8. Looked up from germline, CDR1 is LGHDT and CDR2 is YNNKEL (reference sequence). This CDR3 region has 16 residues.

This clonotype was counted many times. CDR3 region: CASSLSHSLVWYYGYTF. The CDR3 coding sequence is TGTGCCAGCAGTTTATCACATAGCCTGGTTTGGTATTATGGCTACACCTTC. This rearrangement joins TRBV28 to TRBJ1-2, with unresolved D. Germline V gene data show CDR1 as MDHEN and CDR2 as SYDVKM. This CDR3 spans 17 amino acids. Deletions cut 1 base from V and 5 bases from J, with 20 bases between.

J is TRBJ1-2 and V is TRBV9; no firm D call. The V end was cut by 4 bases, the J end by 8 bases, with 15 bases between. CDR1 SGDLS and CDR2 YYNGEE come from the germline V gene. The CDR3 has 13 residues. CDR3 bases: TGTGCCAGCAGCCCCGGGCTGGCGGGAGGCTACACCTTC. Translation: CASSPGLAGGYTF.

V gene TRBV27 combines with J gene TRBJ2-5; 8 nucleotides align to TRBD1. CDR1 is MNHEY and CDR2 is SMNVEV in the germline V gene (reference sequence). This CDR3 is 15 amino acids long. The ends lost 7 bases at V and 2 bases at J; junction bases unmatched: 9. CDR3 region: CASTRLGTGQETQYF. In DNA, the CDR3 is TGTGCCAGCACCCGGTTGGGGACAGGTCAAGAGACCCAGTACTTC.

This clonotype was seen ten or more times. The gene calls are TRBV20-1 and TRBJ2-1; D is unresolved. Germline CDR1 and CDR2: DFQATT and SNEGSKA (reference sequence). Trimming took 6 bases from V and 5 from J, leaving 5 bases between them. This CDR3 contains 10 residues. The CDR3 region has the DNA TGCAGTGCCGAGAACAATGAGCAGTTCTTC. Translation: CSAENNEQFF.

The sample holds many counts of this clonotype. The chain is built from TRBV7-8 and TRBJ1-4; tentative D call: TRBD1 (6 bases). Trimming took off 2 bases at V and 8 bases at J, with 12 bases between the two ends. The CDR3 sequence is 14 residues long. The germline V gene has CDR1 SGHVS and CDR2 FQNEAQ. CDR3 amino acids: CASSLSRDIEKLFF. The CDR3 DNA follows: TGTGCCAGCAGCTTAAGCCGGGACATCGAAAAACTGTTTTTT. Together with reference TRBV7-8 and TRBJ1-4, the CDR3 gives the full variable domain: GAGVSQSPRYKVAKRGQDVALRCDPISGHVSLFWYQQALGQGPEFLTYFQNEAQLDKSGLPSDRFFAERPEGSVSTLKIQRTQQEDSAVYLCASSLSRDIEKLFFGSGTQLSVL.

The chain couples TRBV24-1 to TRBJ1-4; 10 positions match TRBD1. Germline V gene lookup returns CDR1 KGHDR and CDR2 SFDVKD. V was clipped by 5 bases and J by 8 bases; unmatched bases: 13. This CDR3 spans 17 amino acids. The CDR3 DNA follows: TGTGCCACCAGTGTTCCAGAGACCGGGACAGGGGCCGAAAAACTGTTTTTT. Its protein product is CATSVPETGTGAEKLFF.

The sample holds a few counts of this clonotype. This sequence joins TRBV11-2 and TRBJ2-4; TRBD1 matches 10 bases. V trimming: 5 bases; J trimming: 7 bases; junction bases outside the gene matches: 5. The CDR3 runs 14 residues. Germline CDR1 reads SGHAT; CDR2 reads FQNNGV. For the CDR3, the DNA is TGTGCCAGCAGCCCCGGGACAGGGGATAACATTCAGTACTTC. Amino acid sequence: CASSPGTGDNIQYF. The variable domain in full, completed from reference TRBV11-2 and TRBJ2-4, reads EAGVAQSPRYKIIEKRQSVAFWCNPISGHATLYWYQQILGQGPKLLIQFQNNGVVDDSQLPKDRFSAERLKGVDSTLKIQPAKLEDSAVYLCASSPGTGDNIQYFGAGTRLSVL.

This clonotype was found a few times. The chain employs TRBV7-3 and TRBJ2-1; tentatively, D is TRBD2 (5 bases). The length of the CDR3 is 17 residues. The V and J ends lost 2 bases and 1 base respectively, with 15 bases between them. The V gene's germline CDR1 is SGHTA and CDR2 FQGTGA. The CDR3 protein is CASSLFARERSYNEQFF. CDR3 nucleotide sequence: TGTGCCAGCAGCTTATTCGCGAGGGAGAGGTCCTACAATGAGCAGTTCTTC.

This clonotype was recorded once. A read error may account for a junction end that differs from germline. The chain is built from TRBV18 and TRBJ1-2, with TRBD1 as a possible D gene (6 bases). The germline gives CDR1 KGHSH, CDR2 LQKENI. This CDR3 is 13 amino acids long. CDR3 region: CVSSPRGQGHYTF. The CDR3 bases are TGTGTCAGCTCACCACGGGGGCAGGGCCACTACACCTTC.

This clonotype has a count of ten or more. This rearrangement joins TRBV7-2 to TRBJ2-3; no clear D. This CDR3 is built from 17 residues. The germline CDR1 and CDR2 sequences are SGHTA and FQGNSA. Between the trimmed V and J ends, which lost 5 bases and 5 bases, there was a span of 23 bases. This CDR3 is CASSHPVGLEFLDTQYF. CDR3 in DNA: TGTGCCAGCAGCCATCCGGTCGGGCTAGAATTTTTAGATACGCAGTATTTT.